Listed below are T cell receptor beta chains from one sample, sequenced in a study of T cell repertoires in cytomegalovirus infection. TCRdb processed the reads anew with MiXCR; each CDR3 protein has one entry. The sample shows fewer than 200,000 distinct CDR3 sequences, 13% to 15% of them seen only once. Sequencing was done on a sample of PBMCs. The receptor set was obtained from a human donor in good health (CMV status not recorded). Some clones in this sample may be carry-over from other donors' samples. The CDR3 runs from the conserved cysteine through the conserved F or W. The D gene is left open where the match is weak. Not all rows give a size; the values are once, few, many and, for expanded clones, a class.

few	TRBV20-1	TRBJ2-1	TRBD2	CSARDGRGWGYNEQFF	TGCAGTGCTAGAGACGGGAGGGGATGGGGCTACAATGAGCAGTTCTTC
-	TRBV20-1	TRBJ2-7	-	CSARLNPTYEQYF	TGCAGTGCTAGACTTAACCCGACCTACGAGCAGTACTTC
few	TRBV5-4	TRBJ1-1	-	CSLTRGVTNTEAFF	TGTTCTCTAACGAGGGGGGTCACGAACACTGAAGCTTTCTTT
-	TRBV28	TRBJ2-7	-	CASSLSWAQGLQTYEQYF	TGTGCCAGCAGTTTATCATGGGCCCAGGGGCTCCAAACCTACGAGCAGTACTTC
many	TRBV28	TRBJ2-7	-	CASRPGRGSTYEQYF	TGTGCCAGCAGACCTGGAAGGGGGAGTACCTACGAGCAGTACTTC
many	TRBV11-2	TRBJ2-7	TRBD2	CASSAVVGTSGTYEQYF	TGTGCCAGCAGCGCCGTGGTCGGGACTAGCGGGACCTACGAGCAGTACTTC
-	TRBV4-1	TRBJ1-4	TRBD1	CASSPRTGRDEKLFF	TGCGCCAGCAGCCCGAGGACAGGGAGAGATGAAAAACTGTTTTTT
many	TRBV7-2	TRBJ2-7	-	CASSLIWDGEQYF	TGTGCCAGCAGCTTAATTTGGGATGGCGAGCAGTACTTC
-	TRBV2	TRBJ2-5	TRBD2	CASSGAGGAQYF	TGTGCCAGCAGTGGGGCGGGGGGAGCCCAGTACTTC
-	TRBV28	TRBJ2-6	-	CASSLGSGGANVLTF	TGTGCCAGCAGTTTGGGGTCGGGTGGGGCCAACGTCCTGACTTTC
many	TRBV7-2	TRBJ2-3	-	CASSQGRVTDTQYF	TGTGCCAGCAGCCAGGGACGGGTCACAGATACGCAGTATTTT
-	TRBV5-1	TRBJ2-6	-	CASSQGSGANVLTF	TGCGCCAGCAGCCAGGGGTCTGGGGCCAACGTCCTGACTTTC
few	TRBV28	TRBJ1-1	-	CASSLGMRGAKAFF	TGTGCCAGCAGCCTTGGGATGCGGGGCGCGAAAGCTTTCTTT
few	TRBV19	TRBJ2-1	-	CASSIEEWYNEQFF	TGTGCCAGTAGTATAGAGGAATGGTACAATGAGCAGTTCTTC
few	TRBV5-1	TRBJ2-5	-	CASSLDRASQETQYF	TGCGCCAGCAGCTTGGACAGGGCGTCCCAAGAGACCCAGTACTTC
many	TRBV7-8	TRBJ2-2	TRBD2	CASSLGLAANTGELFF	TGTGCCAGCAGCTTAGGACTAGCGGCGAACACCGGGGAGCTGTTTTTT
many	TRBV7-6	TRBJ1-1	-	CASSLATGRRMNTEAFF	TGTGCCAGCAGCTTAGCCACGGGGCGTCGAATGAACACTGAAGCTTTCTTT